The rows below give T cell receptor beta chains drawn from one sample of a study of T cell clonotyping in hematopoietic cell transplantation. Sequencing was performed with immunoSEQ multiplex PCR; in TCRdb, only in-frame clones are kept and a portion is missing. The table has 6,800 or so clones, 88% seen once. The sequencing used peripheral blood mononuclear cells, collected before stem cell transplant. These receptors came from a man between 60 and 75 years old with acute myeloid leukemia. Some clones in this sample may be carry-over from other donors' samples. Both conserved end residues are part of each CDR3. A D gene is named only where the DNA matches it firmly. Expanded clones get a size class; other rows say once, few or many, or leave the size out.

d_gene: TRBD1; j_gene: TRBJ2-7; v_gene: TRBV30; abundance: NA; CDR3nt: TGTGCCTGGGACGGTGCCGGGACAGGGCCGGTCGAGCAGTACTTC; CDR3aa: CAWDGAGTGPVEQYF
d_gene: TRBD1; j_gene: TRBJ1-3; v_gene: TRBV5-5; abundance: NA; CDR3nt: TGTGCCAGCAGCCGGGCGGGGACAGGGCAAGGGTACGGAAACACCATATATTTT; CDR3aa: CASSRAGTGQGYGNTIYF
d_gene: NA; j_gene: TRBJ1-1; v_gene: TRBV30; abundance: NA; CDR3nt: TGTGCCTGGGGGGCCCGGGGGGGGTTGAACACTGAAGCTTTCTTT; CDR3aa: CAWGARGGLNTEAFF
d_gene: NA; j_gene: TRBJ1-2; v_gene: TRBV4-1; abundance: NA; CDR3nt: TGCGCCAGCAGCCAAGGGCAGAACTATGGCTACACCTTC; CDR3aa: CASSQGQNYGYTF
d_gene: NA; j_gene: TRBJ2-1; v_gene: TRBV27; abundance: once; CDR3nt: TGTGCCAGCAGTCCTTCCGGTAACAATGAGCAGTTCTTC; CDR3aa: CASSPSGNNEQFF
d_gene: TRBD1; j_gene: TRBJ2-2; v_gene: TRBV25-1; abundance: NA; CDR3nt: TGTGCCAGCAGTGACGGGACAGGGGGCCCCGGGGAGCTGTTTTTT; CDR3aa: CASSDGTGGPGELFF
d_gene: NA; j_gene: TRBJ1-1; v_gene: TRBV6-1; abundance: NA; CDR3nt: TGTGCCAGCAGTGTGGGGGTGAGGAACACTGAAGCTTTCTTT; CDR3aa: CASSVGVRNTEAFF
d_gene: NA; j_gene: TRBJ2-7; v_gene: TRBV4-2; abundance: NA; CDR3nt: TGTGCCAGCAGCCAAGATCGTGGGCAGGGGCCTTACGAGCAGTACTTC; CDR3aa: CASSQDRGQGPYEQYF
d_gene: NA; j_gene: TRBJ2-2; v_gene: TRBV28; abundance: NA; CDR3nt: TGTGCCAGCAGTATGGACAGAATACTTTTTAACACCGGGGAGCTGTTTTTT; CDR3aa: CASSMDRILFNTGELFF
d_gene: NA; j_gene: TRBJ2-5; v_gene: TRBV10-2; abundance: NA; CDR3nt: TGCGCCAGCAGGTTGGGACCACAAGAGACCCAGTACTTC; CDR3aa: CASRLGPQETQYF
d_gene: NA; j_gene: TRBJ2-3; v_gene: TRBV27; abundance: NA; CDR3nt: TGTGCCAGCAGTTTACTCAGGACACGTAGCACAGATACGCAGTATTTT; CDR3aa: CASSLLRTRSTDTQYF
d_gene: TRBD1; j_gene: TRBJ2-6; v_gene: TRBV11-2; abundance: NA; CDR3nt: TGTGCCAGCAGCCCGGGGACAGGGGGCTTGGCTGGGGCCAACGTCCTGACTTTC; CDR3aa: CASSPGTGGLAGANVLTF
d_gene: TRBD1; j_gene: TRBJ2-7; v_gene: TRBV29-1; abundance: NA; CDR3nt: TGCAGCGTTGAAGGTGTGGGACAGGGGGTCCCCTACGAGCAGTACTTC; CDR3aa: CSVEGVGQGVPYEQYF
d_gene: NA; j_gene: TRBJ2-3; v_gene: TRBV10-3; abundance: NA; CDR3nt: TGTGCCATCAGGACGTATGGCACAGATACGCAGTATTTT; CDR3aa: CAIRTYGTDTQYF
d_gene: NA; j_gene: TRBJ2-1; v_gene: TRBV5-1; abundance: NA; CDR3nt: TGCGCCAGCAGCTCCGTAGGGGTGTCCTACAATGAGCAGTTCTTC; CDR3aa: CASSSVGVSYNEQFF
d_gene: NA; j_gene: TRBJ1-4; v_gene: TRBV11-2; abundance: NA; CDR3nt: TGTGCCAGCAGCTTAGGGGTAACAGGACTCAACGAAAAACTGTTTTTT; CDR3aa: CASSLGVTGLNEKLFF
d_gene: NA; j_gene: TRBJ2-7; v_gene: TRBV5-4; abundance: once; CDR3nt: TGTGCCAGCAGCTTGGTTGGGTCATACGAGCAGTACTTC; CDR3aa: CASSLVGSYEQYF
d_gene: NA; j_gene: TRBJ2-3; v_gene: TRBV5-1; abundance: NA; CDR3nt: TGCGCCAGCAGCCTAGCCGACCGGACCACAGATACGCAGTATTTT; CDR3aa: CASSLADRTTDTQYF
d_gene: NA; j_gene: TRBJ2-6; v_gene: TRBV2; abundance: NA; CDR3nt: TGTGCCAGCAGTACCTACTCTGGGGCCAACGTCCTGACTTTC; CDR3aa: CASSTYSGANVLTF
d_gene: TRBD2; j_gene: TRBJ2-5; v_gene: TRBV5-8; abundance: NA; CDR3nt: TGTGCCAGCAGCTTGTACGAAGGGCTAGCGGCACAAGAGACCCAGTACTTC; CDR3aa: CASSLYEGLAAQETQYF
d_gene: NA; j_gene: TRBJ2-7; v_gene: TRBV6-1; abundance: NA; CDR3nt: TGTGCCAGCAGGGATACCAGGGCATTGAGGTACGAGCAGTACTTC; CDR3aa: CASRDTRALRYEQYF
d_gene: NA; j_gene: TRBJ2-7; v_gene: TRBV11-2; abundance: NA; CDR3nt: TGTGCCAGCAGCTTAGGTCACCAAGCCTACGAGCAGTACTTC; CDR3aa: CASSLGHQAYEQYF
d_gene: NA; j_gene: TRBJ1-6; v_gene: TRBV10-1; abundance: NA; CDR3nt: TGCGCCAGCAGTGAGGCCGGCCGGGTTGGAATTTCACCCCTCCACTTT; CDR3aa: CASSEAGRVGISPLHF
d_gene: TRBD1; j_gene: TRBJ2-6; v_gene: TRBV6-5; abundance: NA; CDR3nt: TGTGCCAGCAGTTACTCCGCCAGGGGGCCTACTTTC; CDR3aa: CASSYSARGPTF
d_gene: NA; j_gene: TRBJ2-7; v_gene: TRBV5-6; abundance: NA; CDR3nt: TGTGCCAGCAGCGCGGGCCTAACCTACGAGCAGTACTTC; CDR3aa: CASSAGLTYEQYF
d_gene: TRBD1; j_gene: TRBJ1-5; v_gene: TRBV10-3; abundance: NA; CDR3nt: TGTGCCACCAGGGCTACAGGGGATCATCAGCCCCAGCATTTT; CDR3aa: CATRATGDHQPQHF
d_gene: NA; j_gene: TRBJ2-7; v_gene: TRBV10-3; abundance: NA; CDR3nt: TGTGCCATCAGTGAGGGCAGGGGACCGGACGAGCAGTACTTC; CDR3aa: CAISEGRGPDEQYF
d_gene: NA; j_gene: TRBJ2-5; v_gene: TRBV4-2; abundance: NA; CDR3nt: TGTGCCAGCAGCCAATCAGCCCAAGCAGAGACCCAGTACTTC; CDR3aa: CASSQSAQAETQYF
d_gene: TRBD1; j_gene: TRBJ1-1; v_gene: TRBV5-6; abundance: NA; CDR3nt: TGTGCCAGCGGAGGGACAGGGCGGGGGCCCGGGGCTTTCTTT; CDR3aa: CASGGTGRGPGAFF
d_gene: NA; j_gene: TRBJ2-2; v_gene: TRBV6-5; abundance: NA; CDR3nt: TGTGCCAGCAGTTACTCTCGACGGACAAACACCGGGGAGCTGTTTTTT; CDR3aa: CASSYSRRTNTGELFF
d_gene: NA; j_gene: TRBJ1-5; v_gene: TRBV19; abundance: NA; CDR3nt: TGTGCCAGTACTCTCGGCGGGGGTCAGCCCCAGCATTTT; CDR3aa: CASTLGGGQPQHF
d_gene: NA; j_gene: TRBJ2-3; v_gene: TRBV7-6; abundance: NA; CDR3nt: TGTGCCAGCAGCTTAGCGGGGGGCCCCACAGATACGCAGTATTTT; CDR3aa: CASSLAGGPTDTQYF
d_gene: NA; j_gene: TRBJ2-4; v_gene: TRBV27; abundance: NA; CDR3nt: TGTGCCAGCAGTTTAGCCAAAAACATTCAGTACTTC; CDR3aa: CASSLAKNIQYF
d_gene: NA; j_gene: TRBJ2-1; v_gene: TRBV7-6; abundance: once; CDR3nt: TGTGCCAGCAGCTCACCGGGGCGCGGGAAAGGGACTTTAACCTACAATGAGCAGTTCTTC; CDR3aa: CASSSPGRGKGTLTYNEQFF
d_gene: TRBD2; j_gene: TRBJ2-5; v_gene: TRBV30; abundance: NA; CDR3nt: TGTGCCTGGAGTGTAGGACTAGCGGGGGAAGAGACCCAGTACTTC; CDR3aa: CAWSVGLAGEETQYF
d_gene: TRBD2; j_gene: TRBJ2-2; v_gene: TRBV27; abundance: few; CDR3nt: TGTGCCAGCAGTTTAGGCGGGAGTTTTCCCGGGGAGCTGTTTTTT; CDR3aa: CASSLGGSFPGELFF
d_gene: NA; j_gene: TRBJ1-5; v_gene: TRBV19; abundance: NA; CDR3nt: TGTGCCAGTAAGGGGCCTTCCGCCAATCAGCCCCAGCATTTT; CDR3aa: CASKGPSANQPQHF
d_gene: NA; j_gene: TRBJ1-2; v_gene: TRBV6-5; abundance: NA; CDR3nt: TGTGCCAGCAGTTACGGTCCAACTAGCGGCTACACCTTC; CDR3aa: CASSYGPTSGYTF
d_gene: NA; j_gene: TRBJ2-7; v_gene: TRBV14; abundance: NA; CDR3nt: TGTGCCAGCAGCCAAGTCCCCTTTGCCAAATCCTACGAGCAGTACTTC; CDR3aa: CASSQVPFAKSYEQYF
d_gene: NA; j_gene: TRBJ2-1; v_gene: TRBV6-1; abundance: NA; CDR3nt: TGTGCCAGCAGGGAGGGGCTTAAGAATGAGCAGTTCTTC; CDR3aa: CASREGLKNEQFF
d_gene: NA; j_gene: TRBJ2-5; v_gene: TRBV28; abundance: NA; CDR3nt: TGTGCCAGCAGGGGGGGGACAGTGTGGGAGACCCAGTACTTC; CDR3aa: CASRGGTVWETQYF
d_gene: NA; j_gene: TRBJ2-7; v_gene: TRBV4-2; abundance: NA; CDR3nt: TGTGCCAGCAGCCAAGAGATCACCCACGACGAGCAGTACTTC; CDR3aa: CASSQEITHDEQYF
d_gene: TRBD2; j_gene: TRBJ2-2; v_gene: TRBV10-1; abundance: NA; CDR3nt: TGCGCCAGCAGTGGGGAAGCGGGAGTCCACACCGGGGAGCTGTTTTTT; CDR3aa: CASSGEAGVHTGELFF
d_gene: NA; j_gene: TRBJ2-5; v_gene: TRBV13; abundance: NA; CDR3nt: TGTGCCAGCAGCTTAACGGGAGAGACCCAGTACTTC; CDR3aa: CASSLTGETQYF
d_gene: TRBD2; j_gene: TRBJ2-1; v_gene: TRBV14; abundance: NA; CDR3nt: TGTGCCAGCAGCCAAGGACTAGCGAGTGGCAATGAGCAGTTCTTC; CDR3aa: CASSQGLASGNEQFF
d_gene: NA; j_gene: TRBJ2-2; v_gene: TRBV4-2; abundance: NA; CDR3nt: TGTGCCAGCAGCCCGGGGGTAGCCAGCGGGGAGCTGTTTTTT; CDR3aa: CASSPGVASGELFF
d_gene: NA; j_gene: TRBJ2-7; v_gene: TRBV6-5; abundance: NA; CDR3nt: TGTGCCAGCAGTTACTCGAGTGGTTCCTACGAGCAGTACTTC; CDR3aa: CASSYSSGSYEQYF
d_gene: TRBD1; j_gene: TRBJ1-1; v_gene: TRBV5-1; abundance: NA; CDR3nt: TGCGCCAGCAGCCTGACAGGGGAGGGGACTGAAGCTTTCTTT; CDR3aa: CASSLTGEGTEAFF
d_gene: NA; j_gene: TRBJ1-6; v_gene: TRBV4-1; abundance: NA; CDR3nt: TGCGCCAGCAGCCAAACAGGGTTGAATTCACCCCTCCACTTT; CDR3aa: CASSQTGLNSPLHF
d_gene: TRBD1; j_gene: TRBJ2-2; v_gene: TRBV27; abundance: once; CDR3nt: TGTGCCAGCAGCTCCCGGGGGACAGGAAACGCGAACACCGGGGAGCTGTTTTTT; CDR3aa: CASSSRGTGNANTGELFF
d_gene: TRBD1; j_gene: TRBJ1-2; v_gene: TRBV6-5; abundance: NA; CDR3nt: TGTGCCAGCACCGAGACAGGGGAAGGCTACACCTTC; CDR3aa: CASTETGEGYTF
d_gene: NA; j_gene: TRBJ1-1; v_gene: TRBV2; abundance: once; CDR3nt: TGTGCCAGCAGTGTCCGGCATTCACGCCGCAACACTGAAGCTTTCTTT; CDR3aa: CASSVRHSRRNTEAFF
d_gene: NA; j_gene: TRBJ2-7; v_gene: TRBV27; abundance: NA; CDR3nt: TGTGCCAGCAGTTCAAGCTACGAGCAGTACTTC; CDR3aa: CASSSSYEQYF
d_gene: NA; j_gene: TRBJ1-1; v_gene: TRBV6-5; abundance: NA; CDR3nt: TGTGCCAGCAGTTCTCGGGACTATAAAGCTTTCTTT; CDR3aa: CASSSRDYKAFF
d_gene: NA; j_gene: TRBJ2-5; v_gene: TRBV19; abundance: NA; CDR3nt: TGTGCCAGTAGTATAGGCCCCGGAAACCAAGAGACCCAGTACTTC; CDR3aa: CASSIGPGNQETQYF
d_gene: NA; j_gene: TRBJ1-5; v_gene: TRBV5-5; abundance: NA; CDR3nt: TGTGCCAGCAGCTTAAGGGCGGTTAATAGCAATCAGCCCCAGCATTTT; CDR3aa: CASSLRAVNSNQPQHF